This T cell receptor (beta chain) was captured by sequencing in a study of Graves' ophthalmopathy and Graves' hyperthyroidism. RNA transcripts were the template, and TCR beta CDR3 regions were amplified from them. The first round was an RT-PCR with HTBI primers, and the second round was a multiplex PCR. Each CDR3 protein gets one entry after TCRdb re-called the multiplex PCR reads with MiXCR. The sample records a few hundred thousand distinct CDR3 sequences, roughly 15% being singletons. V was pared by 5 bases and J by 5 bases, with 7 bases of the junction left unmatched. Germline CDR1 and CDR2: MNHEY and SMNVEV (reference sequence). The CDR3 runs to 16 residues. Patients were left out if they had other autoimmune diseases, uncontrolled infections, pregnancy or lactation. An approximately 10 ml volume of fresh peripheral blood provided the PBMCs.

J is TRBJ1-6 and V is TRBV27, with 9 bases fitting TRBD1. The TCR sequence derives from a woman between 18 and 29 years old with stable Graves' hyperthyroidism. Input material: peripheral blood. The CDR3 coding sequence is TGTGCCAGCAGTCCACAGGGGGCGCGGAATAATTCACCCCTCCACTTT. Protein sequence: CASSPQGARNNSPLHF.